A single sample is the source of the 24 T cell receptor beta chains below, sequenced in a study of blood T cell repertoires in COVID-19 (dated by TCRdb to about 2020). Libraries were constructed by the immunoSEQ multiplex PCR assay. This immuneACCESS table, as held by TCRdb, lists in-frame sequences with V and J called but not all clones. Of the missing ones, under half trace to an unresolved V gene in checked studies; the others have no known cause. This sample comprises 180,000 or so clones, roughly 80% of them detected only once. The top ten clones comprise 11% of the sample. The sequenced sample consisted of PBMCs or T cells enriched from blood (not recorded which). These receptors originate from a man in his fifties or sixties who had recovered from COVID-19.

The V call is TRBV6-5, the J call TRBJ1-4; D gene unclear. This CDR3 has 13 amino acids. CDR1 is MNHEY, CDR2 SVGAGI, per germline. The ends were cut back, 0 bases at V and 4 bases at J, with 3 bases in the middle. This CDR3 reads CASSYSINEKLFF. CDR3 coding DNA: TGTGCCAGCAGTTACTCCATTAATGAAAAACTGTTTTTT.

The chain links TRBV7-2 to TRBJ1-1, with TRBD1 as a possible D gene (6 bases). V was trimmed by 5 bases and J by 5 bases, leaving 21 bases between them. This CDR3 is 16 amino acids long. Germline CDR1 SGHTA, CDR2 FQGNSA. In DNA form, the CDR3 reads TGTGCCAGCAGCCCCGGATCAGGGGCCCTGGGAACTGAAGCTTTCTTT. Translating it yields CASSPGSGALGTEAFF.

The CDR3 DNA sequence: TGTGCCAGCAGCTTAGGGGGAGCGCATGAAAAACTGTTTTTT. Translated: CASSLGGAHEKLFF. This sequence joins TRBV7-8 and TRBJ1-4; D uncertain. This CDR3 contains 14 residues. The V gene lost 1 base and the J gene lost 6 bases, with 9 bases spanning the gap. Germline values: CDR1 SGHVS, CDR2 FQNEAQ. The full variable domain, its missing parts supplied by reference TRBV7-8 and TRBJ1-4, is GAGVSQSPRYKVAKRGQDVALRCDPISGHVSLFWYQQALGQGPEFLTYFQNEAQLDKSGLPSDRFFAERPEGSVSTLKIQRTQQEDSAVYLCASSLGGAHEKLFFGSGTQLSVL.

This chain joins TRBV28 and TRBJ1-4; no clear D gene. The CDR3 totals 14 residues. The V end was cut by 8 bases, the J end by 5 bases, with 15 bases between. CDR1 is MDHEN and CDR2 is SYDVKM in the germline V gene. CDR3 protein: CASLEQSANEKLFF. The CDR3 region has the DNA TGTGCCAGCTTGGAGCAGTCTGCGAATGAAAAACTGTTTTTT.

CDR3 loop: CASRKGTAVNEKLFF. DNA of the CDR3: TGTGCCAGCAGAAAAGGTACAGCGGTTAATGAAAAACTGTTTTTT. The chain carries TRBV2 and TRBJ1-4, with D unclear. V was trimmed by 6 bases and J by 4 bases, leaving 15 bases between them. The CDR3 has 15 amino acids. The germline gives CDR1 SNHLY, CDR2 FYNNEI.

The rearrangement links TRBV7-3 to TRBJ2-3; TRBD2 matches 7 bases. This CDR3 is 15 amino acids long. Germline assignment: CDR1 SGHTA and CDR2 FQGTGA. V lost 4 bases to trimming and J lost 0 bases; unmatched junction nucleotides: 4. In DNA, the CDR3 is TGTGCCAGCAGCTCCCTTAGCGGGAGCACAGATACGCAGTATTTT. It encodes CASSSLSGSTDTQYF.

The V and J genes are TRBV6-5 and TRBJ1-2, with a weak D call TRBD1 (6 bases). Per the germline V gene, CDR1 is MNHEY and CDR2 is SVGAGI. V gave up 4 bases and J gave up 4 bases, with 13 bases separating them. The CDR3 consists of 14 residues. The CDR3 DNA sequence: TGTGCCAGCAGTTTGACCGGGACATTCTATGGCTACACCTTC. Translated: CASSLTGTFYGYTF.

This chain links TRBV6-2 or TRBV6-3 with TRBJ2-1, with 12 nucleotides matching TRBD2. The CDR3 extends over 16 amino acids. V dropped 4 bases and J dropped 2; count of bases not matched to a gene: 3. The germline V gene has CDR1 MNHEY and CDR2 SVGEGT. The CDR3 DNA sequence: TGTGCCAGCAGTTCGACTAGCGGGGGACCCTACAATGAGCAGTTCTTC. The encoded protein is CASSSTSGGPYNEQFF.

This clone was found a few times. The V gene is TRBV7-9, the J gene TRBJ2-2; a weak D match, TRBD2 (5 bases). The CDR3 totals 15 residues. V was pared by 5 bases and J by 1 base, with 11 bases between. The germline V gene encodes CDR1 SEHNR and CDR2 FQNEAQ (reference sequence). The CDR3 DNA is TGTGCCAGCAGCACCGGACGGGAGAACACCGGGGAGCTGTTTTTT. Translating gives CASSTGRENTGELFF.

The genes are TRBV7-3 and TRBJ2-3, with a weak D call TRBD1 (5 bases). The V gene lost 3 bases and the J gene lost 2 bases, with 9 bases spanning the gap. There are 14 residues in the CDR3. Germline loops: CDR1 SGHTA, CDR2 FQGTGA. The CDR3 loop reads CASSFLGATDTQYF. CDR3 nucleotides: TGTGCCAGCAGCTTTCTAGGGGCCACAGATACGCAGTATTTT.

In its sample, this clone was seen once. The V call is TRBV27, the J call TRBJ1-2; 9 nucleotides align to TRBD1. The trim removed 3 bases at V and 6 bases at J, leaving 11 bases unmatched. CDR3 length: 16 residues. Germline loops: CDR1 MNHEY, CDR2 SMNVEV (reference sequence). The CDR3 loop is CASSFRTGTGWNGYTF. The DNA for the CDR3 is TGTGCCAGCAGTTTTCGTACCGGGACAGGGTGGAATGGCTACACCTTC.

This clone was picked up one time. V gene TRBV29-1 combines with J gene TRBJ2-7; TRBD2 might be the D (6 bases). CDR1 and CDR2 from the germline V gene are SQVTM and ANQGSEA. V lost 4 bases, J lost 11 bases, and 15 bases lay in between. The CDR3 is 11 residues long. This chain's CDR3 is CSVVRLGGEYF. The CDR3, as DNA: TGCAGCGTTGTGCGTTTGGGCGGGGAGTACTTC.

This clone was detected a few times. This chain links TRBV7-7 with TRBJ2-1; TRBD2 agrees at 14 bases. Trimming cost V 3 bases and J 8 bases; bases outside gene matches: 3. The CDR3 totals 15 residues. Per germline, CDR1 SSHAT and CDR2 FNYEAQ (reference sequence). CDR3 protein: CASSFGTSGGDEQFF. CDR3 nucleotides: TGTGCCAGCAGCTTTGGGACTAGCGGGGGTGATGAGCAGTTCTTC.

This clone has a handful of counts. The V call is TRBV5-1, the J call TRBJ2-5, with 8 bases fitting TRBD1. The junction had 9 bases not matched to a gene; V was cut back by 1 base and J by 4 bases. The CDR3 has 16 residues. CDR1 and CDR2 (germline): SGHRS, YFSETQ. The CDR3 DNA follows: TGCGCCAGCAGCTTGCGGACCCTACAGGGGGGAGAGACCCAGTACTTC. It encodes CASSLRTLQGGETQYF. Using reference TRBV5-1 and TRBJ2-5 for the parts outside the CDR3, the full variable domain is KAGVTQTPRYLIKTRGQQVTLSCSPISGHRSVSWYQQTPGQGLQFLFEYFSETQRNKGNFPGRFSGRQFSNSRSEMNVSTLELGDSALYLCASSLRTLQGGETQYFGPGTRLLVL.

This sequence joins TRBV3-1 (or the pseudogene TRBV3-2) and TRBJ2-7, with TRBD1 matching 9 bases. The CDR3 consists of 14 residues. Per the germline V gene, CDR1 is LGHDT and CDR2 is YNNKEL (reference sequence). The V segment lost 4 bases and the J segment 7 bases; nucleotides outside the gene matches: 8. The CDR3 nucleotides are TGTGCCAGCAGCCTAGGACAGGGGATAGGGGAGCAGTACTTC. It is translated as CASSLGQGIGEQYF.

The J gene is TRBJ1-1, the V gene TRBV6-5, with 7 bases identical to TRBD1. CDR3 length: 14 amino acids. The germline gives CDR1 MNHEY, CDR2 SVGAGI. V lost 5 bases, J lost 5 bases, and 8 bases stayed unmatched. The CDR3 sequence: CASSLTGYRTEAFF. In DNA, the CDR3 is TGTGCCAGCAGTCTGACAGGGTATAGGACTGAAGCTTTCTTT.

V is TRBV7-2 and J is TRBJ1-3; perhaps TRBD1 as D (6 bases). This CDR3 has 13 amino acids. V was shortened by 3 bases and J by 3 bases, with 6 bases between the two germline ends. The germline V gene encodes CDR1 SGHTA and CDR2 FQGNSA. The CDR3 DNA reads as TGTGCCAGCAGCTTCAGGGGTGGAAACACCATATATTTT. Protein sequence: CASSFRGGNTIYF.

The CDR3 DNA reads TGCGCCAGCTGGACAGGGCTGAACGAGCAGTACTTC. As protein: CASWTGLNEQYF. The chain couples TRBV5-1 to TRBJ2-7; TRBD1 aligns across 8 bases. The J segment lost 5 bases and the V segment lost 7 bases, leaving 5 bases of the junction unmatched. Germline loops: CDR1 SGHRS, CDR2 YFSETQ. This CDR3 is 12 amino acids long.

The CDR3, as DNA: TGTGCCAGCAGCCGCGGCGGGAGCGGGTCAGATACGCAGTATTTT. Translating it yields CASSRGGSGSDTQYF. The V call is TRBV3-1 (or the pseudogene TRBV3-2), the J call TRBJ2-3; 7 bases line up with TRBD2. After removal of 4 bases from V and 4 bases from J, the junction contained 8 bases not matched to a gene. CDR3 length equals 15 residues. CDR1 is LGHDT and CDR2 is YNNKEL in the germline V gene (reference sequence).

The CDR3 spells CASSTSASGGQYNEQFF. The DNA of the CDR3 is TGTGCCAGCAGTACCTCGGCTAGCGGGGGCCAATACAATGAGCAGTTCTTC. This rearrangement joins TRBV28 to TRBJ2-1; 10 positions match TRBD2. The germline CDR1 and CDR2 sequences are MDHEN and SYDVKM. There are 17 residues in the CDR3. V shed 5 bases and J 4 bases; nucleotides not matched to a gene: 11.

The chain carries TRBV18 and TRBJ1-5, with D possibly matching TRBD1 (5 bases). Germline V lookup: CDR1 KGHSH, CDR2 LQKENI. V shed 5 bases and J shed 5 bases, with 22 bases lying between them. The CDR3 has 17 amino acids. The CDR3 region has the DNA TGTGCCAGCTCATCTACCCTTTGGGGAGGGGATGATCAGCCCCAGCATTTT. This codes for CASSSTLWGGDDQPQHF.

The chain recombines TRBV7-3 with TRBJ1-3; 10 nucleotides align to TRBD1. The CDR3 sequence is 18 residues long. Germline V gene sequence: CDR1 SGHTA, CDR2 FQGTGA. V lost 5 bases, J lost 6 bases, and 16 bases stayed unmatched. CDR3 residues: CASSEPPRKGTGANTIYF. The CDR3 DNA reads TGTGCCAGCAGCGAACCACCCAGAAAGGGGACAGGGGCAAACACCATATATTTT.

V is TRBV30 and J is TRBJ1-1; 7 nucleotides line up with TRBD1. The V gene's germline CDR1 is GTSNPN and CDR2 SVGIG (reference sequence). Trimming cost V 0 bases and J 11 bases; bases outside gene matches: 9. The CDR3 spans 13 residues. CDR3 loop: CAWSVGGRGDAFF. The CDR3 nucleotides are TGTGCCTGGAGTGTAGGGGGCAGGGGGGACGCTTTCTTT.

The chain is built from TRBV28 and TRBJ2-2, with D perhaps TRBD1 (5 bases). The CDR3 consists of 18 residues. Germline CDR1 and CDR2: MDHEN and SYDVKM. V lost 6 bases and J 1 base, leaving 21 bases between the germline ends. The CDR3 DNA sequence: TGTGCCAGCAGATACCCCCTGGACACCTTACTGAACACCGGGGAGCTGTTTTTT. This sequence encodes CASRYPLDTLLNTGELFF. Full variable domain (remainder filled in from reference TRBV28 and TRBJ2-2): DVKVTQSSRYLVKRTGEKVFLECVQDMDHENMFWYRQDPGLGLRLIYFSYDVKMKEKGDIPEGYSVSREKKERFSLILESASTNQTSMYLCASRYPLDTLLNTGELFFGEGSRLTVL.